What follows are 30 T cell receptor beta chains derived from one specimen sequenced in a study of beta chain features in type 1 diabetes. Reverse transcription of all isolated RNA meant that expressed TCRB transcripts were sequenced. The protocol was immunoSEQ multiplex PCR, while the TCRdb copy is restricted to in-frame clones and leaves out a portion. The data hold roughly 140,000 clones, with around 51% observed a single time. Sequenced material: Tregs from blood. Source of these receptors: a man between 18 and 35 years old in good health.

This chain links TRBV7-2 with TRBJ1-1; D is unclear. This CDR3 is 15 amino acids long. Deletions cut 1 base from V and 5 bases from J, with 14 bases between. The germline V gene encodes CDR1 SGHTA and CDR2 FQGNSA. In DNA, the CDR3 is TGTGCCAGCAGCTTAGTAAACGGGGATGGAACTGAAGCTTTCTTT. It encodes CASSLVNGDGTEAFF.

With respect to this clone: The germline gene is not matched at one end of the junction; a read error may be the cause. The V gene is TRBV5-1, the J gene TRBJ1-2; D gene uncertain. Germline CDR1 and CDR2: SGHRS and YFSETQ. This CDR3 region has 12 residues. CDR3 amino acids: CASSLDSRQRFF. CDR3 nucleotide sequence: TGCGCCAGCAGCTTGGATTCCCGCCAACGGTTCTTC.

Only one count was recorded for this clone. The chain couples TRBV18 to TRBJ1-5; no definite D call. Germline assignment: CDR1 KGHSH and CDR2 LQKENI. The CDR3 extends over 15 amino acids. The V gene lost 1 base and the J gene lost 2 bases, with 9 bases spanning the gap. CDR3 region: CASSPQADGNQPQHF. For the CDR3, the DNA is TGTGCCAGCTCACCACAAGCGGATGGCAATCAGCCCCAGCATTTT.

This clone was picked up a small number of times. This chain joins TRBV5-4 and TRBJ2-1, with D possibly being TRBD2 (7 bases). In germline, CDR1 is SGHNT, CDR2 YYREEE (reference sequence). Trimming took off 5 bases at V and 6 bases at J, with 15 bases between the two ends. This CDR3 spans 14 amino acids. The CDR3 region is CASSGRARGNEQFF. The CDR3, as DNA: TGTGCCAGCAGTGGGAGGGCCAGGGGCAATGAGCAGTTCTTC.

This clone was counted a few times. The chain is built from TRBV5-4 and TRBJ2-5; tentatively, D is TRBD1 (6 bases). CDR3 length: 14 amino acids. Germline V lookup: CDR1 SGHNT, CDR2 YYREEE (reference sequence). V lost 4 bases and J lost 5, with 15 bases in between. The CDR3 DNA is TGTGCCAGCAGCCCTGTCAGGGGAAGGGAGACCCAGTACTTC. Translation gives CASSPVRGRETQYF.

The chain carries TRBV19 and TRBJ1-2, with TRBD1 matching 9 bases. J lost 4 bases, V lost 5 bases, and 2 bases had no gene match. Germline lookup yields CDR1 LNHDA and CDR2 SQIVND (reference sequence). This CDR3 comprises 13 residues. The CDR3 DNA follows: TGTGCCAGTAGTGACAGGGGGAGCTATGGCTACACCTTC. It specifies CASSDRGSYGYTF.

This clone was observed a few times. The V gene is TRBV4-3, the J gene TRBJ1-2; no clear D gene. V lost 0 bases, J lost 4 bases, and 12 bases lay in between. The CDR3 sequence is 15 residues long. Germline V gene lookup returns CDR1 LGHNA and CDR2 YSLEER. CDR3 sequence reads: CASSQESPLVYGYTF. The DNA of the CDR3 is TGCGCCAGCAGCCAAGAATCGCCCTTAGTCTATGGCTACACCTTC.

The CDR3 loop is CASSPIQGASYEQYF. CDR3 DNA sequence: TGTGCCAGCTCACCAATTCAGGGGGCCTCCTACGAGCAGTACTTC. The genes are TRBV18 and TRBJ2-7, with 8 bases fitting TRBD1. Germline V gene lookup returns CDR1 KGHSH and CDR2 LQKENI. The J segment lost 0 bases and the V segment lost 2 bases, leaving 3 bases of the junction unmatched. CDR3 length: 15 amino acids.

This chain uses TRBV5-1 with TRBJ1-1, with TRBD1 matching 8 bases. The V gene's germline CDR1 is SGHRS and CDR2 YFSETQ. V gave up 4 bases and J gave up 0 bases; unmatched junction bases: 11. This CDR3 is built from 17 residues. This CDR3 reads CASSPRQGRFMNTEAFF. For the CDR3, the DNA is TGCGCCAGCAGCCCAAGACAGGGGCGCTTCATGAACACTGAAGCTTTCTTT.

This chain connects TRBV7-2 to TRBJ1-6; D uncertain. Germline-derived CDR1 and CDR2 are SGHTA and FQGNSA. The CDR3 is 15 residues long. The germline V and J ends were trimmed by 0 bases and 10 bases, with 13 bases remaining between them. Written as DNA, the CDR3 is TGTGCCAGCAGCTTAGCTACGGGGTTTGGCTCACCCCTCCACTTT. This gives the protein CASSLATGFGSPLHF.

This chain joins TRBV4-3 and TRBJ1-2, with D perhaps TRBD1 (6 bases). V lost 0 bases to trimming and J lost 8 bases, with 16 bases between them. Germline V gene data show CDR1 as LGHNA and CDR2 as YSLEER. The CDR3 loop spans 15 amino acids. Here the CDR3 reads CASSQDGRGLGGYTF. CDR3 nucleotide sequence: TGCGCCAGCAGCCAAGATGGCAGGGGTCTCGGAGGCTACACCTTC.

This clone was seen a few times. The chain's CDR3 is CASRATGYTEAFF. The CDR3 DNA follows: TGTGCCAGCAGGGCCACGGGGTACACTGAAGCTTTCTTT. The gene calls are TRBV28 and TRBJ1-1; D remains ambiguous. Trimming removed 6 bases from V and 3 bases from J, with 11 bases in between. This CDR3 contains 13 residues. Germline V gives CDR1 MDHEN, CDR2 SYDVKM.

The chain has TRBV6-5 and TRBJ2-7; tentative D call: TRBD1 (6 bases). The V and J ends lost 5 bases and 5 bases respectively, with 16 bases between them. CDR1 and CDR2 from the germline V gene are MNHEY and SVGAGI. CDR3 length: 14 amino acids. CDR3 DNA sequence: TGTGCCAGCAGTATATTAACAGGGTTTGACGAGCAGTACTTC. It translates to CASSILTGFDEQYF.

V gene TRBV4-2 combines with J gene TRBJ2-7, with 7 bases lining up with TRBD2. V was pared by 3 bases and J by 4 bases, with 9 bases of the junction left unmatched. The V gene's germline CDR1 is LGHNA and CDR2 YNFKEQ. The CDR3 runs 15 residues. CDR3 DNA sequence: TGTGCCAGCAGCCACCAGGACTGGCGGGGGTACGAGCAGTACTTC. Protein: CASSHQDWRGYEQYF.

The chain joins TRBV4-1 to TRBJ1-5, with unresolved D. Germline CDR1 is MGHRA and CDR2 is YSYEKL. This CDR3 region has 16 residues. V was shortened by 1 base and J by 0 bases, with 10 bases between the two germline ends. CDR3 in DNA: TGCGCCAGCAGCCAAGCCCTTAGCTATAGCAATCAGCCCCAGCATTTT. It translates to CASSQALSYSNQPQHF.

The chain is built from TRBV28 and TRBJ2-1; D is possibly TRBD2 (7 bases). The CDR3 totals 16 residues. Trimming stripped 3 bases from V and 2 bases from J, with 14 bases between. CDR1 MDHEN and CDR2 SYDVKM come from the germline V gene. The CDR3 bases are TGTGCCAGCAGTTTCCTTGGGGGGGGGCCCTACAATGAGCAGTTCTTC. Residues: CASSFLGGGPYNEQFF.

A word on this clone: A junction end diverges from the germline sequence, so it may reflect a read error. The V and J genes are TRBV5-1 and TRBJ2-7; TRBD1 might be the D (6 bases). This CDR3 spans 14 amino acids. CDR1 SGHRS and CDR2 YFSETQ come from the germline V gene. The CDR3 spells CANSQDSRTYEQYF. In DNA, the CDR3 is TGCGCCAACAGCCAGGACAGCCGTACCTACGAGCAGTACTTC. Combining the CDR3 with reference TRBV5-1 and TRBJ2-7 gives the whole variable domain KAGVTQTPRYLIKTRGQQVTLSCSPISGHRSVSWYQQTPGQGLQFLFEYFSETQRNKGNFPGRFSGRQFSNSRSEMNVSTLELGDSALYLCANSQDSRTYEQYFGPGTRLTVT.

The chain carries TRBV27 and TRBJ2-5; 11 positions match TRBD2. The germline V gene encodes CDR1 MNHEY and CDR2 SMNVEV (reference sequence). This CDR3 spans 16 amino acids. V dropped 6 bases and J dropped 5; count of bases not matched to a gene: 11. In DNA form, the CDR3 reads TGTGCCAGCAGCCACTGGCTAGCGGGAGGTTGGGAGACCCAGTACTTC. Translation gives CASSHWLAGGWETQYF.

This chain uses TRBV5-5 with TRBJ1-1, with a weak D call TRBD1 (6 bases). The V gene lost 7 bases and the J gene lost 4 bases, with 14 bases spanning the gap. Per the germline V gene, CDR1 is SGHKS and CDR2 is YYEKEE (reference sequence). CDR3 length equals 13 residues. The DNA of the CDR3 is TGTGCCAGCGGACAGAGCCCGGGCACTGAAGCTTTCTTT. It yields the protein CASGQSPGTEAFF.

This clone has more than one count but fewer than ten. The genes are TRBV7-9 and TRBJ2-1; the match to TRBD2 covers 12 bases. Germline V gives CDR1 SEHNR, CDR2 FQNEAQ (reference sequence). The length of the CDR3 is 15 residues. V lost 3 bases and J lost 6; bases outside the gene matches: 3. Written as DNA, the CDR3 is TGTGCCAGCAGCTTGCTAGCGGGGGGGCCCAATGAGCAGTTCTTC. As protein: CASSLLAGGPNEQFF.

The CDR3 DNA sequence: TGTGCCAGCAGTCCGTCCGGGGCCAACGTCCTGACTTTC. Its protein product is CASSPSGANVLTF. The V call is TRBV7-7, the J call TRBJ2-6; D unclear. V shed 6 bases and J shed 4 bases, with 7 bases lying between them. Germline V gene sequence: CDR1 SSHAT, CDR2 FNYEAQ (reference sequence). This CDR3 has 13 amino acids.

V and J are TRBV18 and TRBJ2-7, with 9 nucleotides matching TRBD1. Germline CDR1 and CDR2: KGHSH and LQKENI. The CDR3 spans 15 residues. Trimming at V came to 3 bases and at J to 0 bases, leaving 3 bases not matched to a gene. The CDR3 spells CASSPRQGVSYEQYF. The CDR3 nucleotides read TGTGCCAGCTCACCGAGACAGGGGGTCTCCTACGAGCAGTACTTC.

J is TRBJ2-7 and V is TRBV30; 9 bases agree with TRBD1. CDR1 GTSNPN and CDR2 SVGIG come from the germline V gene (reference sequence). Trimming cost V 3 bases and J 7 bases; bases outside gene matches: 7. The CDR3 length is 13 residues. CDR3 DNA sequence: TGTGCCTGGAGCAGACAGGGGGGGGGTGAGCAGTACTTC. It specifies CAWSRQGGGEQYF.

The V call is TRBV4-1, the J call TRBJ1-1; D not resolved. The ends were cut back, 7 bases at V and 4 bases at J, with 13 bases in the middle. The germline gives CDR1 MGHRA, CDR2 YSYEKL. The CDR3 sequence is 13 residues long. The DNA of the CDR3 is TGCGCCAGCATAGGTGAGTGGAGCACTGAAGCTTTCTTT. Its protein is CASIGEWSTEAFF.

V is TRBV5-1 and J is TRBJ1-6, with TRBD1 identical over 9 bases. Looked up from germline, CDR1 is SGHRS and CDR2 is YFSETQ. This CDR3 is built from 16 residues. The J segment lost 6 bases and the V segment lost 0 bases, leaving 4 bases of the junction unmatched. The CDR3, as DNA: TGCGCCAGCAGCTTGGCCCCGGACAGGGGTAATTCACCCCTCCACTTT. Residues: CASSLAPDRGNSPLHF.

The table lists this clone with a few counts. The rearrangement uses TRBV5-1 and TRBJ2-7, with 10 positions matching TRBD2. CDR3 size: 15 residues. V trimming: 3 bases; J trimming: 7 bases; junction bases outside the gene matches: 10. The V gene's germline CDR1 is SGHRS and CDR2 YFSETQ. The CDR3, as DNA: TGCGCCAGCAGCTCGAATAAGCGGGAGGGTCGGGAGCAGTACTTC. Residues: CASSSNKREGREQYF. The full variable domain, its missing parts supplied by reference TRBV5-1 and TRBJ2-7, is KAGVTQTPRYLIKTRGQQVTLSCSPISGHRSVSWYQQTPGQGLQFLFEYFSETQRNKGNFPGRFSGRQFSNSRSEMNVSTLELGDSALYLCASSSNKREGREQYFGPGTRLTVT.

This clone has a handful of counts. The rearrangement joins TRBV5-1 to TRBJ1-2, with 9 bases fitting TRBD1. V lost 4 bases and J lost 4; bases outside the gene matches: 8. The CDR3 contains 15 residues. Germline loops: CDR1 SGHRS, CDR2 YFSETQ. The chain's CDR3 is CASSPNRGRIYGYTF. The CDR3 nucleotides are TGCGCCAGCAGCCCGAACAGGGGGCGGATCTATGGCTACACCTTC.

This chain uses TRBV27 with TRBJ1-4, with TRBD1 matching over 11 bases. This CDR3 has 16 residues. Germline V gene lookup returns CDR1 MNHEY and CDR2 SMNVEV (reference sequence). V trimming: 5 bases; J trimming: 8 bases; junction bases outside the gene matches: 10. The CDR3 nucleotides are TGTGCCAGCAGTCCGGGACAGGGGGGAATTGGCGAAAAACTGTTTTTT. It codes for CASSPGQGGIGEKLFF.

There are a few counts of this clone. The chain employs TRBV9 and TRBJ2-7, with TRBD2 matching over 8 bases. The CDR3 loop spans 15 amino acids. Trimming removed 0 bases from V and 2 bases from J; junction bases left unmatched: 4. Germline V gene data show CDR1 as SGDLS and CDR2 as YYNGEE. CDR3 region: CASSVDRGGTYEQYF. CDR3 bases: TGTGCCAGCAGCGTAGATCGGGGGGGGACCTACGAGCAGTACTTC.

This clone was observed a handful of times. The V gene is TRBV29-1, the J gene TRBJ2-2; 8 bases are shared with TRBD1. The CDR3 runs 14 residues. The trim removed 7 bases at V and 4 bases at J, leaving 8 bases unmatched. Germline values: CDR1 SQVTM, CDR2 ANQGSEA. The DNA for the CDR3 is TGCAGCGCTGGGACAGGACGAATCACCGGGGAGCTGTTTTTT. This codes for CSAGTGRITGELFF.